A single sample gave rise to the 3 T cell receptor beta chains below, sequenced in a study of technical replicates of blood from several donors. Sequencing was performed with immunoSEQ multiplex PCR; in TCRdb, only in-frame clones are kept and a portion is missing. In the table there are about 82,000 clones, 96% of which are singletons. The specimen sequenced was T cells isolated from PBMCs. These receptors came from a human donor in good health.

This chain connects TRBV5-1 to TRBJ1-1; TRBD1 matches at 7 bases. The CDR3 is made up of 14 amino acids. J gave up 4 bases and V 4 bases, and 7 bases lay outside the gene matches. CDR1 is SGHRS, CDR2 YFSETQ, per germline. CDR3: CASSDDREVTEAFF. CDR3 DNA: TGCGCCAGCAGCGACGACAGGGAGGTCACTGAAGCTTTCTTT. Filled out from reference TRBV5-1 and TRBJ1-1, the complete variable domain reads KAGVTQTPRYLIKTRGQQVTLSCSPISGHRSVSWYQQTPGQGLQFLFEYFSETQRNKGNFPGRFSGRQFSNSRSEMNVSTLELGDSALYLCASSDDREVTEAFFGQGTRLTVV.

The chain has TRBV5-1 and TRBJ1-1; D might be TRBD1 (6 bases). Germline values: CDR1 SGHRS, CDR2 YFSETQ. V was cut by 8 bases and J by 4 bases, with 15 bases left in between. This CDR3 has 13 amino acids. The CDR3 here is CASSGQSATEAFF. The CDR3 DNA sequence: TGCGCCAGTTCCGGACAGAGCGCCACTGAAGCTTTCTTT.

The chain has TRBV9 and TRBJ2-3, with TRBD2 matching over 14 bases. The CDR3 totals 16 residues. The ends lost 3 bases at V and 6 bases at J; junction bases unmatched: 6. Per germline, CDR1 SGDLS and CDR2 YYNGEE. CDR3 residues: CASSEGTSGRSDTQYF. The CDR3 bases are TGTGCCAGCAGCGAAGGGACTAGCGGGAGATCTGATACGCAGTATTTT. Drawing the rest from reference TRBV9 and TRBJ2-3, the complete variable domain is DSGVTQTPKHLITATGQRVTLRCSPRSGDLSVYWYQQSLDQGLQFLIQYYNGEERAKGNILERFSAQQFPDLHSELNLSSLELGDSALYFCASSEGTSGRSDTQYFGPGTRLTVL.